The rows below give T cell receptor beta chains drawn from one sample of a study of blood T cell repertoires in COVID-19. TCRdb keeps only in-frame clones here, not all; method: immunoSEQ multiplex PCR. Among hundreds of thousands of clones listed, about 85% were seen once. Sequencing was performed on peripheral blood. The receptors stem from a woman aged 18-35 years with acute or convalescent COVID-19. CDR3s include the opening cysteine and the closing phenylalanine or tryptophan. The listing skips clone size in some rows; elsewhere it reads once, few, many or a size class.

abundance,len,j_gene,v_gene,CDR3aa
-,16,TRBJ2-1,TRBV3-1/TRBV3-2,CASSQRKLAGGQGQFF
-,12,TRBJ2-7,TRBV5-1,CASSLDLYEQYF
-,13,TRBJ1-4,TRBV6-5,CASSLDRSEKLFF
-,11,TRBJ2-7,TRBV2,CASMNGYEQYF
-,16,TRBJ2-3,TRBV7-3,CASSQQLRGGLDTQYF
few,12,TRBJ2-3,TRBV2,CASIVGGDTQYF
-,14,TRBJ1-1,TRBV24-1,CATSDLAGNTEAFF
-,13,TRBJ1-6,TRBV9,CASSAEGSSPLHF
-,17,TRBJ2-1,TRBV11-2,CASSLGLAASSYNEQFF
-,16,TRBJ2-1,TRBV3-1/TRBV3-2,CASSPGLAGDYNEQFF
-,16,TRBJ2-7,TRBV5-1,CASSPILAGVSYEQYF
-,17,TRBJ2-3,TRBV4-1,CASSQATSGGRADTQYF
-,15,TRBJ2-7,TRBV27,CASRAGSPSSYEQYF
-,13,TRBJ2-7,TRBV5-1,CASSLWTGDEQYF
-,15,TRBJ1-1,TRBV10-1,CASSERQGARTEAFF
-,15,TRBJ1-2,TRBV10-3,CAISDVGQENGGYTF
once,12,TRBJ2-1,TRBV6-5,CASSEDYNEQFF
-,14,TRBJ1-3,TRBV5-5,CASSFTDFGNTIYF
-,13,TRBJ1-1,TRBV5-1,CASSLMEQEEAFF
-,14,TRBJ1-5,TRBV10-2,CASCDRVGNQPQHF
-,14,TRBJ1-6,TRBV6-5,CASRSPDTSRPLHF
-,15,TRBJ2-2,TRBV6-2/TRBV6-3,CASSYSIPDTGELFF
few,15,TRBJ1-3,TRBV19,CASRTSTGFSDTIYF